This T cell receptor (beta chain) was found in a study of radiotherapy plus CTLA-4 blockade in lung cancer. Study-wide findings and caveats: Early blood T cell clone dynamics reportedly forecast response best, with interferon-beta.

Assay: immunoSEQ multiplex PCR; the TCRdb copy retains only in-frame clones and omits some. The sample includes just under 45,000 clones, roughly 64% seen only once; the top ten take over 20%. Trimming pared 3 bases from V and 0 bases from J, leaving 7 bases between. The CDR3 totals 14 residues. The germline CDR1 and CDR2 sequences are KGHSH and LQKENI. In this sample, this clone turned up once. The antigen is undetermined. The chain uses TRBV18 and TRBJ2-3; D gene unclear. The specimen was peripheral blood, collected from a patient treated with radiotherapy plus ipilimumab. The TCR comes from a human donor with non-small cell lung cancer who had a partial response to radiotherapy plus ipilimumab. CDR3 region: CASSPVSSTDTQYF. CDR3 in DNA: TGTGCCAGCTCACCTGTTTCGAGCACAGATACGCAGTATTTT.